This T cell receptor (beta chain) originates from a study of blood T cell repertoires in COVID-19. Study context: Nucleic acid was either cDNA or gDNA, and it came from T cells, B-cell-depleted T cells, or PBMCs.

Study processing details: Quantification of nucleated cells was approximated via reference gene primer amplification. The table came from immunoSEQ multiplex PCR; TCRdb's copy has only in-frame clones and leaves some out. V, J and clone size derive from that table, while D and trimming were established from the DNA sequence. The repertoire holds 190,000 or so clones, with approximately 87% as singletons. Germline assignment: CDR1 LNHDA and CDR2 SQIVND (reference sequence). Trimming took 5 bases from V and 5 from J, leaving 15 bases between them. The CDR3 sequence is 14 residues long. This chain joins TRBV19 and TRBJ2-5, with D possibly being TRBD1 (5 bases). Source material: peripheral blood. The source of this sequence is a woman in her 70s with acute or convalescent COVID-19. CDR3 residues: CASSAQAGRETQYF. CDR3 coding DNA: TGTGCCAGTAGTGCACAGGCAGGGCGGGAGACCCAGTACTTC. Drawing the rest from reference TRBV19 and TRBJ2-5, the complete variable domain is DGGITQSPKYLFRKEGQNVTLSCEQNLNHDAMYWYRQDPGQGLRLIYYSQIVNDFQKGDIAEGYSVSREKKESFPLTVTSAQKNPTAFYLCASSAQAGRETQYFGPGTRLLVL.